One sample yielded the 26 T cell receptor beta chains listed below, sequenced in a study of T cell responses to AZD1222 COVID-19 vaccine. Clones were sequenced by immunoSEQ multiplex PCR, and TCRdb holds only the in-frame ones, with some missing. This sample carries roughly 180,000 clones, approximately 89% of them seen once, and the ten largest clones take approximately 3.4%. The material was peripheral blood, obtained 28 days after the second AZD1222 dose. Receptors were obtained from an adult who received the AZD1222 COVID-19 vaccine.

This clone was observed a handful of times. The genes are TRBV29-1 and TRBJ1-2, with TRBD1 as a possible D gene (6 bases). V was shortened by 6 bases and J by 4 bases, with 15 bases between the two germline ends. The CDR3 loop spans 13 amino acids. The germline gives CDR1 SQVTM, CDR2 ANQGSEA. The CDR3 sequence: CSVPAGAGYGYTF. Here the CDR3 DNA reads TGCAGCGTCCCCGCGGGGGCAGGCTATGGCTACACCTTC.

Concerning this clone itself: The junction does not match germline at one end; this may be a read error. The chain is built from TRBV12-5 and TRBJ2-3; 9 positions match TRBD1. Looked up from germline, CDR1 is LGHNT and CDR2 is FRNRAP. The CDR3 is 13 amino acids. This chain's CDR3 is CASRTGGTDTQYF. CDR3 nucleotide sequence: TGTGCTAGTAGAACAGGGGGCACCGATACGCAGTATTTT.

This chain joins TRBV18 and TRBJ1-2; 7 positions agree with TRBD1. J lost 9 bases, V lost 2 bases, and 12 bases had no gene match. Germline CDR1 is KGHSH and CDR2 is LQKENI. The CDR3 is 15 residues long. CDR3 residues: CASSPLRDSSMSYTF. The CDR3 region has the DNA TGTGCCAGCTCACCATTAAGGGACAGTTCTATGAGCTACACCTTC.

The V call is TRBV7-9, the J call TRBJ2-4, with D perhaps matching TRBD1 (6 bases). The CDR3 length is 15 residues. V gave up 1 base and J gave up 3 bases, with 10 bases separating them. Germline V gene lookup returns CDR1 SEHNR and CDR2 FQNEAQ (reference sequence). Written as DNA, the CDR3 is TGTGCCAGCAGCTTAGTACAGGGTGGCAAAAACATTCAGTACTTC. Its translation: CASSLVQGGKNIQYF.

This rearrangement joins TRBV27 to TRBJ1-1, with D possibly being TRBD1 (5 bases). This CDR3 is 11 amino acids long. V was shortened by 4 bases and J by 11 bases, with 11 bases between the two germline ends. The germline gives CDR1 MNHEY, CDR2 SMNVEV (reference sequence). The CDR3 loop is CASSSRTTAFF. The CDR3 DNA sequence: TGTGCCAGCAGTTCCCGGACAACCGCTTTCTTT.

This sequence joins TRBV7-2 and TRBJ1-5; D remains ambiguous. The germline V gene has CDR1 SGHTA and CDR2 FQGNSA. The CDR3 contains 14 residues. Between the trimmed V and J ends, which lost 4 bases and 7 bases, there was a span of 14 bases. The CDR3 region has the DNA TGTGCCAGCAGCTCCCTCGGAACCACCCAGCCCCAGCATTTT. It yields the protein CASSSLGTTQPQHF.

The DNA of the CDR3 is TGTGCCAGCAGCTCCCGACTAGCGGGCGCCTACGAGCAGTACTTC. This translates into CASSSRLAGAYEQYF. The chain carries TRBV7-2 and TRBJ2-7; 10 nucleotides match TRBD2. CDR3 size: 15 residues. Germline V lookup: CDR1 SGHTA, CDR2 FQGNSA. V lost 4 bases to trimming and J lost 2 bases; unmatched junction nucleotides: 5.

The CDR3 loop is CASSQREGLGDTQYF. The CDR3 coding sequence is TGTGCCAGCAGCCAGCGGGAGGGACTGGGGGATACGCAGTATTTT. The rearrangement links TRBV25-1 to TRBJ2-3; 10 bases map to TRBD2. Germline-derived CDR1 and CDR2 are MGHDK and SYGVNS. The trim removed 6 bases at V and 6 bases at J, leaving 9 bases unmatched. The CDR3 has 15 residues.

The CDR3 sequence: CASSFQTDRGETQYF. As DNA, the CDR3 is TGTGCCAGCAGTTTCCAAACGGACCGAGGGGAGACCCAGTACTTC. The chain couples TRBV6-5 to TRBJ2-5; a possible D gene is TRBD2 (5 bases). In germline, CDR1 is MNHEY, CDR2 SVGAGI. V lost 4 bases and J lost 5, with 17 bases in between. The CDR3 sequence is 15 residues long.

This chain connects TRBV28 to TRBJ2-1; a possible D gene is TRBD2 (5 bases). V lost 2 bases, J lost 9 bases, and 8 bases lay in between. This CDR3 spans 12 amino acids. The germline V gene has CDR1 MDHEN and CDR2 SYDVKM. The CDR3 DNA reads TGTGCCAGCAGTTTAGGCGGACTTGAGCAGTTCTTC. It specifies CASSLGGLEQFF.

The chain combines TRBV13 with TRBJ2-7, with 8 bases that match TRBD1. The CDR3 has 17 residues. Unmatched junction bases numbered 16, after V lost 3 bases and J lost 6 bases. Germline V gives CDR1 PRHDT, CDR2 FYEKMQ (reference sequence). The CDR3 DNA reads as TGTGCCAGCAGCTTCGCGACAGGGGTGGGATCTGAAGCCGAGCAGTACTTC. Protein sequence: CASSFATGVGSEAEQYF. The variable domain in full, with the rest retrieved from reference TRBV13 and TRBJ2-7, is AAGVIQSPRHLIKEKRETATLKCYPIPRHDTVYWYQQGPGQDPQFLISFYEKMQSDKGSIPDRFSAQQFSDYHSELNMSSLELGDSALYFCASSFATGVGSEAEQYFGPGTRLTVT.

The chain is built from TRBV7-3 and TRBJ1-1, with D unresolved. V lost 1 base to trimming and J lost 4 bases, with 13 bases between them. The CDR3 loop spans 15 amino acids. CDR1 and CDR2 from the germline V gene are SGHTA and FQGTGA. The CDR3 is CASSLIGGKGTEAFF. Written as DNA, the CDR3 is TGTGCCAGCAGCTTAATCGGAGGGAAGGGCACTGAAGCTTTCTTT.

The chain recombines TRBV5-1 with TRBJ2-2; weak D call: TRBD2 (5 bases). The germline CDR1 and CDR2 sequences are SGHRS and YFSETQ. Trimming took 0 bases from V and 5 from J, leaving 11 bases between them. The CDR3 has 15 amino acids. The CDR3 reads CASSLGTLDTGELFF. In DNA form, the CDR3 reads TGCGCCAGCAGCTTGGGGACTCTAGATACCGGGGAGCTGTTTTTT.

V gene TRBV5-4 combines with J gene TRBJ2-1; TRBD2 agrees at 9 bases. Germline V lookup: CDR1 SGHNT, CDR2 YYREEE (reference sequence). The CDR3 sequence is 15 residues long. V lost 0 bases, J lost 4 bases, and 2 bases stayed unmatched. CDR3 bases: TGTGCCAGCAGCTTGGGACTAGCGGAATACAATGAGCAGTTCTTC. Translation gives CASSLGLAEYNEQFF.

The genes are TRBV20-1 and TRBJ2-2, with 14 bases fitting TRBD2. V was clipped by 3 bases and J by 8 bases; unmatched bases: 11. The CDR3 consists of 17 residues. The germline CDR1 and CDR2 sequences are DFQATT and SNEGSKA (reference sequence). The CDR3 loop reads CSASSEGTSGRSGELFF. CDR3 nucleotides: TGCAGTGCTAGTTCCGAAGGGACTAGCGGGAGATCAGGGGAGCTGTTTTTT.

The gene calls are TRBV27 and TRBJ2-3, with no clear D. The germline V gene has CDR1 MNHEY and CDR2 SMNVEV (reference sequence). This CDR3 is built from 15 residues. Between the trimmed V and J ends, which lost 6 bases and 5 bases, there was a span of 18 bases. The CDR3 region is CASSPAPRKVDTQYF. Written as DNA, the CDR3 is TGTGCCAGCAGCCCTGCGCCCAGGAAGGTAGATACGCAGTATTTT.

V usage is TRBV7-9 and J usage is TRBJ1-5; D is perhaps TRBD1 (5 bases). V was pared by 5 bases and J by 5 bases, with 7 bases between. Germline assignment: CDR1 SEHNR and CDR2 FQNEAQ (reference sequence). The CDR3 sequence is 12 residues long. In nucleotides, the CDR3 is TGTGCCAGCAGCGTAGGGGATCAGCCCCAGCATTTT. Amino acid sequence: CASSVGDQPQHF. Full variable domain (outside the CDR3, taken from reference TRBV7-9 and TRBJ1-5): DTGVSQNPRHKITKRGQNVTFRCDPISEHNRLYWYRQTLGQGPEFLTYFQNEAQLEKSRLLSDRFSAERPKGSFSTLEIQRTEQGDSAMYLCASSVGDQPQHFGDGTRLSIL.

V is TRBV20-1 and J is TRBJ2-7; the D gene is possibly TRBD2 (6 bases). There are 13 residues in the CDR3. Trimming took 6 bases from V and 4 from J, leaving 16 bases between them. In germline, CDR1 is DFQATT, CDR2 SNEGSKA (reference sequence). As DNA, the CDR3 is TGCAGTGCGAGTCCCGGGACTCCTTACGAGCAGTACTTC. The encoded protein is CSASPGTPYEQYF.

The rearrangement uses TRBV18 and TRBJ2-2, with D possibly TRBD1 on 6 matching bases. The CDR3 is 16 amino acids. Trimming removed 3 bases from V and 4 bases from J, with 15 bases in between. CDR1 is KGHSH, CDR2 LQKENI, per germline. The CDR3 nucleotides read TGTGCCAGCTCACCGGGACAAACCACCCTCACCGGGGAGCTGTTTTTT. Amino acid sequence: CASSPGQTTLTGELFF.

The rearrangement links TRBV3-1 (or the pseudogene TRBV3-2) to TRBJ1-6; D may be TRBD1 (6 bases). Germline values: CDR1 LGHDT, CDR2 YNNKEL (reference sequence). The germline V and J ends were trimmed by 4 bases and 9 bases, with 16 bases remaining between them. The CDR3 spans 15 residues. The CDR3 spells CASSPKGGVGSPLHF. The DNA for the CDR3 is TGTGCCAGCAGCCCTAAGGGGGGGGTGGGTTCACCCCTCCACTTT.

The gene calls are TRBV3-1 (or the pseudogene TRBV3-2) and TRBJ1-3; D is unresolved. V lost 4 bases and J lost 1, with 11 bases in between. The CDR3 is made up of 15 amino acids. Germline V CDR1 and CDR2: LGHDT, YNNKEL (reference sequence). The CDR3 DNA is TGTGCCAGCAGCCTAGAGGGCAGATCTGGAAACACCATATATTTT. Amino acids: CASSLEGRSGNTIYF.

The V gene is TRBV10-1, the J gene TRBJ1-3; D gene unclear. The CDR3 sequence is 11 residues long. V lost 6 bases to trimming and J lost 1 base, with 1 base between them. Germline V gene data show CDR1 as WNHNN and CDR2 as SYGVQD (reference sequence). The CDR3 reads CASRSGNTIYF. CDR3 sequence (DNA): TGCGCCAGCAGATCTGGAAACACCATATATTTT.

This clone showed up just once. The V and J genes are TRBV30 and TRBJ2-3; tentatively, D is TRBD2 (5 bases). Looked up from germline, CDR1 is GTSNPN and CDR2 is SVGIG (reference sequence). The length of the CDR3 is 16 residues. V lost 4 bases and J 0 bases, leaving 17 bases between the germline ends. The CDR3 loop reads CAWTGVGRASTDTQYF. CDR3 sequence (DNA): TGTGCCTGGACCGGGGTTGGACGGGCTAGCACAGATACGCAGTATTTT. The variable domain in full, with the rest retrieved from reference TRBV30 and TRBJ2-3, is SQTIHQWPATLVQPVGSPLSLECTVEGTSNPNLYWYRQAAGRGLQLLFYSVGIGQISSEVPQNLSASRPQDRQFILSSKKLLLSDSGFYLCAWTGVGRASTDTQYFGPGTRLTVL.

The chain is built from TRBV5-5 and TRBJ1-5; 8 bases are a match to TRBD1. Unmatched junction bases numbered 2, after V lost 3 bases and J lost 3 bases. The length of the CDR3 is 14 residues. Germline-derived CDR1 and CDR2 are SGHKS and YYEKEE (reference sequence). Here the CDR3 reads CASSSQGANQPQHF. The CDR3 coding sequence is TGTGCCAGCAGCTCGCAGGGGGCCAATCAGCCCCAGCATTTT.

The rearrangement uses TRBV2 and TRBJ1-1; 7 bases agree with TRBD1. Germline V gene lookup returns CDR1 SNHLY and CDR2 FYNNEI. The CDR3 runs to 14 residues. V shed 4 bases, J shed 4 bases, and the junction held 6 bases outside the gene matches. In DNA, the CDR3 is TGTGCCAGCAGTGGGCAGGGGGAGGGCACTGAAGCTTTCTTT. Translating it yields CASSGQGEGTEAFF.

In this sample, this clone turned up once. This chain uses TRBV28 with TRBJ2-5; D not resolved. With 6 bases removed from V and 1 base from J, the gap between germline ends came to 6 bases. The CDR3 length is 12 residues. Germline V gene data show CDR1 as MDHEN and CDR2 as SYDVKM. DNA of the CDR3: TGTGCCAGCAGGCCCCCCCAAGAGACCCAGTACTTC. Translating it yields CASRPPQETQYF.